The 31 T cell receptor beta chains below were found in one sample sequenced in a study of cytomegalovirus exposure and HLA in healthy donors. Assay used: immunoSEQ multiplex PCR; TCRdb lists only in-frame clones, some missing. The sample yields under 250,000 clones, over 65% seen once. Sample: PBMCs. These receptors all stem from a woman aged 18-30 years in good health and CMV-seronegative.

This clone was detected only once. The chain carries TRBV25-1 and TRBJ2-2; no clear D gene. Trimming cost V 4 bases and J 6 bases, with 12 bases left between them. This CDR3 has 14 amino acids. CDR1 and CDR2 (germline): MGHDK, SYGVNS. In DNA, the CDR3 is TGTGCCAGCAGTGGGCATCTAGGCTCCGGGGAGCTGTTTTTT. Encoded protein: CASSGHLGSGELFF. Full variable domain (remainder filled in from reference TRBV25-1 and TRBJ2-2): EADIYQTPRYLVIGTGKKITLECSQTMGHDKMYWYQQDPGMELHLIHYSYGVNSTEKGDLSSESTVSRIRTEHFPLTLESARPSHTSQYLCASSGHLGSGELFFGEGSRLTVL.

This chain uses TRBV29-1 with TRBJ1-2; D might be TRBD1 (5 bases). CDR3 length: 10 amino acids. Trimming left V 5 bases short and J 6 bases short, with 7 bases between. Germline V gives CDR1 SQVTM, CDR2 ANQGSEA. The CDR3 bases are TGCAGCGTTCCCAGGGATGGCTACACCTTC. It codes for CSVPRDGYTF.

The DNA for the CDR3 is TGTGCCAGCAACGGACGGGACAGCCGCCTCTCTGGAAACACCATATATTTT. This codes for CASNGRDSRLSGNTIYF. This rearrangement joins TRBV7-9 to TRBJ1-3; 7 bases are a match to TRBD1. The length of the CDR3 is 17 residues. Germline V gives CDR1 SEHNR, CDR2 FQNEAQ (reference sequence). V was clipped by 7 bases and J by 0 bases; unmatched bases: 12.

V is TRBV6-1 and J is TRBJ1-5; D ambiguous. The CDR3 is 13 residues long. CDR1 is MNHNS, CDR2 SASEGT, per germline. Trimming stripped 2 bases from V and 7 bases from J, with 9 bases between. The CDR3 DNA is TGTGCCAGCAGTGAAAATTCCTACCAGCCCCAGCATTTT. Protein sequence: CASSENSYQPQHF.

The CDR3 region is CASSVDREYQPQHF. CDR3 nucleotide sequence: TGTGCCAGTAGTGTCGACAGGGAGTATCAGCCCCAGCATTTT. This rearrangement joins TRBV19 to TRBJ1-5; 7 bases agree with TRBD1. The ends lost 5 bases at V and 5 bases at J; junction bases unmatched: 6. Germline V gene sequence: CDR1 LNHDA, CDR2 SQIVND (reference sequence). This CDR3 contains 14 residues.

This chain uses TRBV7-3 with TRBJ2-2; perhaps TRBD2 as D (6 bases). This CDR3 comprises 15 residues. Trimming stripped 5 bases from V and 6 bases from J, with 16 bases between. The germline V gene encodes CDR1 SGHTA and CDR2 FQGTGA. The CDR3 sequence: CASSPRGVGPGELFF. The CDR3 bases are TGTGCCAGCAGCCCTCGCGGGGTCGGCCCCGGGGAGCTGTTTTTT.

V gene TRBV10-2 combines with J gene TRBJ2-7, with D perhaps matching TRBD2 (6 bases). Trimming left V 6 bases short and J 4 bases short, with 13 bases between. Germline V gene sequence: CDR1 WSHSY, CDR2 SAAADI. The CDR3 runs 13 residues. CDR3 bases: TGCGCCAGCAGGGGGGGAGGTTCGTACGAGCAGTACTTC. As protein: CASRGGGSYEQYF.

The chain is built from TRBV23-1 and TRBJ1-5, with unresolved D. TRBV23-1 is classed as an ORF, of uncertain function. This CDR3 is built from 17 residues. The V end lost 2 bases, the J end lost 1 base, and 15 bases lay between the germline ends. The CDR3 region has the DNA TGCGCCAGCAGTCAAAGGCCCGATCTAGGGAGCAATCAGCCCCAGCATTTT. Translation gives CASSQRPDLGSNQPQHF.

This clone was observed once. The chain is built from TRBV25-1 and TRBJ2-1, with 12 bases that match TRBD2. From germline, CDR1 is MGHDK and CDR2 SYGVNS. Trimming cost V 8 bases and J 4 bases; bases outside gene matches: 3. The CDR3 contains 14 residues. The CDR3 nucleotides read TGTGCCAGCGGGGGGACTAGCGGGTACAATGAGCAGTTCTTC. Its translation: CASGGTSGYNEQFF. Full variable domain (missing parts from reference TRBV25-1 and TRBJ2-1): EADIYQTPRYLVIGTGKKITLECSQTMGHDKMYWYQQDPGMELHLIHYSYGVNSTEKGDLSSESTVSRIRTEHFPLTLESARPSHTSQYLCASGGTSGYNEQFFGPGTRLTVL.

The V call is TRBV7-2, the J call TRBJ1-3, with unresolved D. With 3 bases removed from V and 0 bases from J, the gap between germline ends came to 12 bases. CDR1 is SGHTA, CDR2 FQGNSA, per germline. The CDR3 runs to 16 residues. CDR3 in amino acids: CASSFLTASSGNTIYF. The CDR3 nucleotides read TGTGCCAGCAGCTTCTTGACCGCGTCCTCTGGAAACACCATATATTTT.

V usage is TRBV19 and J usage is TRBJ2-1, with unresolved D. The CDR3 loop spans 14 amino acids. Germline CDR1 LNHDA, CDR2 SQIVND (reference sequence). Deletions cut 0 bases from V and 7 bases from J, with 10 bases between. CDR3 bases: TGTGCCAGTAGTATAGACCATTATACGAATGAGCAGTTCTTC. Protein product: CASSIDHYTNEQFF. Supplemented by reference TRBV19 and TRBJ2-1, the full variable domain reads DGGITQSPKYLFRKEGQNVTLSCEQNLNHDAMYWYRQDPGQGLRLIYYSQIVNDFQKGDIAEGYSVSREKKESFPLTVTSAQKNPTAFYLCASSIDHYTNEQFFGPGTRLTVL.

The chain uses TRBV27 and TRBJ2-7; 7 nucleotides align to TRBD1. The ends lost 5 bases at V and 4 bases at J; junction bases unmatched: 11. Germline CDR1 reads MNHEY; CDR2 reads SMNVEV (reference sequence). This CDR3 has 15 residues. As DNA, the CDR3 is TGTGCCAGCAGTCCGAAAACAGGGGATGCGTACGAGCAGTACTTC. Amino acids: CASSPKTGDAYEQYF.

The genes are TRBV7-3 and TRBJ2-1; 8 bases align to TRBD2. This CDR3 contains 16 residues. With 4 bases clipped from V and 6 bases from J, the junction kept 11 bases outside the gene matches. Germline CDR1 and CDR2: SGHTA and FQGTGA. CDR3: CASSSQAGTRFNEQFF. In DNA form, the CDR3 reads TGTGCCAGCAGCTCTCAGGCTGGGACTAGATTCAATGAGCAGTTCTTC.

This clone was detected once. This rearrangement joins TRBV5-6 to TRBJ2-3; 13 positions match TRBD2. Trimming removed 4 bases from V and 0 bases from J; junction bases left unmatched: 2. In germline, CDR1 is SGHDT, CDR2 YYEEEE. CDR3 length equals 16 residues. The CDR3 DNA reads as TGTGCCAGCAGCGGGGGACTAGCGGGGAGCACAGATACGCAGTATTTT. Protein: CASSGGLAGSTDTQYF.

This chain joins TRBV28 and TRBJ1-2; weak D call: TRBD1 (6 bases). Between the trimmed V and J ends, which lost 2 bases and 7 bases, there was a span of 11 bases. CDR1 is MDHEN and CDR2 is SYDVKM in the germline V gene. CDR3 length: 13 residues. CDR3 sequence: CASSLLQGSGYTF. DNA of the CDR3: TGTGCCAGCAGTTTACTACAGGGAAGTGGCTACACCTTC.

The chain links TRBV2 to TRBJ2-2; 11 bases map to TRBD2. The length of the CDR3 is 19 residues. V lost 6 bases and J lost 0; bases outside the gene matches: 12. Germline V CDR1 and CDR2: SNHLY, FYNNEI. CDR3 bases: TGTGCCAGCAGACCAACGGGACTAGCGGCTCCCTCGAACACCGGGGAGCTGTTTTTT. Translating it yields CASRPTGLAAPSNTGELFF. The entire variable domain, with the rest obtained from reference TRBV2 and TRBJ2-2, is as follows: EPEVTQTPSHQVTQMGQEVILRCVPISNHLYFYWYRQILGQKVEFLVSFYNNEISEKSEIFDDQFSVERPDGSNFTLKIRSTKLEDSAMYFCASRPTGLAAPSNTGELFFGEGSRLTVL.

The J gene is TRBJ2-1, the V gene TRBV29-1, with TRBD1 as a possible D gene (5 bases). V was clipped by 2 bases and J by 4 bases, with 9 bases between them. This CDR3 contains 13 residues. Per germline, CDR1 SQVTM and CDR2 ANQGSEA. CDR3 sequence: CSVELTDYNEQFF. CDR3 DNA sequence: TGCAGCGTTGAATTGACAGATTACAATGAGCAGTTCTTC.

In this sample, this clone turned up a few times. The chain joins TRBV5-1 to TRBJ2-3, with D possibly being TRBD2 (5 bases). This CDR3 spans 14 amino acids. Germline lookup yields CDR1 SGHRS and CDR2 YFSETQ. V shed 4 bases and J shed 3 bases, with 12 bases lying between them. CDR3 DNA: TGCGCCAGCAGCGGAGGCCAGCTGACAGATACGCAGTATTTT. Encoded protein: CASSGGQLTDTQYF.

This sequence joins TRBV27 and TRBJ2-2, with D possibly TRBD2 on 6 matching bases. CDR1 is MNHEY, CDR2 SMNVEV, per germline (reference sequence). The V gene lost 5 bases and the J gene lost 5 bases, with 15 bases spanning the gap. The CDR3 loop spans 15 amino acids. CDR3 nucleotide sequence: TGTGCCAGCAGTGTCTCCGGGACTGAAACCGGGGAGCTGTTTTTT. Its protein is CASSVSGTETGELFF.

V is TRBV19 and J is TRBJ2-3, with D maybe TRBD2 (5 bases). Germline V gives CDR1 LNHDA, CDR2 SQIVND (reference sequence). V was clipped by 6 bases and J by 4 bases, with 20 bases between them. The CDR3 contains 16 residues. The CDR3 here is CASSSRLSKRPDTQYF. The CDR3 bases are TGTGCCAGTAGCTCCCGACTATCCAAGCGGCCAGATACGCAGTATTTT.

The chain joins TRBV11-2 to TRBJ2-3, with 8 bases aligning to TRBD1. CDR1 and CDR2 (germline): SGHAT, FQNNGV. The CDR3 extends over 15 amino acids. J gave up 7 bases and V 5 bases, and 11 bases lay outside the gene matches. DNA for the CDR3: TGTGCCAGCAGCCTTAGGACAGGGAATTGGTATACGCAGTATTTT. The encoded protein is CASSLRTGNWYTQYF.

The V call is TRBV30, the J call TRBJ2-3, with 14 positions matching TRBD2. The J segment lost 2 bases and the V segment lost 8 bases, leaving 3 bases of the junction unmatched. Per germline, CDR1 GTSNPN and CDR2 SVGIG (reference sequence). This CDR3 contains 14 residues. The DNA of the CDR3 is TGTGCCCGGGGACTAGCGGGGGACACAGATACGCAGTATTTT. Protein: CARGLAGDTDTQYF. Combining the CDR3 with reference TRBV30 and TRBJ2-3 gives the whole variable domain SQTIHQWPATLVQPVGSPLSLECTVEGTSNPNLYWYRQAAGRGLQLLFYSVGIGQISSEVPQNLSASRPQDRQFILSSKKLLLSDSGFYLCARGLAGDTDTQYFGPGTRLTVL.

This clone was seen only once. V is TRBV28 and J is TRBJ2-7; possibly TRBD2 for D (5 bases). From germline, CDR1 is MDHEN and CDR2 SYDVKM. V was clipped by 6 bases and J by 3 bases, with 15 bases between them. The length of the CDR3 is 14 residues. For the CDR3, the DNA is TGTGCCAGCAGGAGGGCAGGATCCGACTACGAGCAGTACTTC. Its translation: CASRRAGSDYEQYF.

This chain links TRBV5-4 with TRBJ2-5, with D unclear. Germline V gene data show CDR1 as SGHNT and CDR2 as YYREEE (reference sequence). This CDR3 is built from 13 residues. The V and J ends lost 0 bases and 2 bases respectively, with 5 bases between them. CDR3 residues: CASSLDWQETQYF. CDR3 sequence (DNA): TGTGCCAGCAGCTTGGACTGGCAAGAGACCCAGTACTTC.

A word on this clone: At one boundary the junction diverges from the germline segment, which might be a read error. The same CDR3 can be traced to other DNA sequences in this sample. The chain carries TRBV2 and TRBJ2-2; TRBD1 matches 9 bases. The CDR3 consists of 14 residues. Germline V lookup: CDR1 SNHLY, CDR2 FYNNEI. CDR3 in amino acids: CASSPDRGPGELFF. The CDR3 DNA reads TGTGCCAGCAGTCCGGACAGGGGCCCCGGGGAGCTATTTTTT.

The chain links TRBV18 to TRBJ2-7, with D tentatively TRBD1 (5 bases). V was trimmed by 3 bases and J by 5 bases, leaving 20 bases between them. CDR1 KGHSH and CDR2 LQKENI come from the germline V gene. The CDR3 has 16 residues. The DNA for the CDR3 is TGTGCCAGCTCACCGTTCTACTCAGGGTACGGCGACGAGCAGTACTTC. Its translation: CASSPFYSGYGDEQYF.

A single count supports this clone. The rearrangement joins TRBV4-1 to TRBJ2-7; the D gene could be TRBD1 or TRBD2 (5 bases each). The CDR3 extends over 14 amino acids. V was clipped by 4 bases and J by 4 bases, with 14 bases between them. The germline V gene encodes CDR1 MGHRA and CDR2 YSYEKL. The CDR3 here is CASSPRDGPYEQYF. The CDR3 DNA sequence: TGCGCCAGCAGCCCCCGGGACGGACCTTACGAGCAGTACTTC.

The chain is built from TRBV6-6 and TRBJ2-6; D not certain. The CDR3 covers 14 residues. The germline V gene has CDR1 MNHNY and CDR2 SVGAGI (reference sequence). With 7 bases removed from V and 0 bases from J, the gap between germline ends came to 7 bases. The CDR3 region is CASTDPSGANVLTF. The CDR3 DNA is TGTGCCAGCACCGACCCCTCTGGGGCCAACGTCCTGACTTTC.

The CDR3 bases are TGCGCCAGCAGCTTCATGAACACTGAAGCTTTCTTT. This translates into CASSFMNTEAFF. The chain couples TRBV5-1 to TRBJ1-1; no firm D call. The CDR3 consists of 12 residues. CDR1 is SGHRS and CDR2 is YFSETQ in the germline V gene. With 2 bases removed from V and 0 bases from J, the gap between germline ends came to 2 bases. Filled out from reference TRBV5-1 and TRBJ1-1, the complete variable domain reads KAGVTQTPRYLIKTRGQQVTLSCSPISGHRSVSWYQQTPGQGLQFLFEYFSETQRNKGNFPGRFSGRQFSNSRSEMNVSTLELGDSALYLCASSFMNTEAFFGQGTRLTVV.

V is TRBV9 and J is TRBJ2-3; the match to TRBD2 covers 11 bases. The CDR3 sequence is 16 residues long. Germline-derived CDR1 and CDR2 are SGDLS and YYNGEE. Germline trimming cut 3 bases from V and 6 bases from J; bases unmatched to any gene: 9. CDR3 sequence (DNA): TGTGCCAGCAGCGCCTCCGGGACTAGCGGTTCGGATACGCAGTATTTT. It yields the protein CASSASGTSGSDTQYF.

The V gene is TRBV6-5, the J gene TRBJ1-2; 10 positions agree with TRBD1. Germline V lookup: CDR1 MNHEY, CDR2 SVGAGI. The CDR3 covers 16 residues. The ends lost 2 bases at V and 6 bases at J; junction bases unmatched: 9. The DNA of the CDR3 is TGTGCCAGCAGTTACGCCGGGACAGGGGACAACGATGGCTACACCTTC. This codes for CASSYAGTGDNDGYTF.